This passage covers 27 T cell receptor beta chains from one sample sequenced in a study of chemoradiotherapy in HPV16-positive cancers. Libraries were prepared by immunoSEQ multiplex PCR; TCRdb keeps only in-frame clonotypes and omits some of them. The sample has approximately 6,000 clones, approximately 70% seen once; the top ten hold 11%. The sample was taken from a patient who underwent chemoradiotherapy. These receptor sequences come from a human donor with HPV-associated anogenital cancer.

The chain employs TRBV29-1 and TRBJ2-2, with D possibly matching TRBD1 (5 bases). V lost 7 bases to trimming and J lost 0 bases, with 15 bases between them. The germline V gene encodes CDR1 SQVTM and CDR2 ANQGSEA. CDR3 length: 15 amino acids. CDR3 amino acids: CSAQGIGANTGELFF. The CDR3 coding sequence is TGCAGCGCCCAGGGTATAGGAGCGAACACCGGGGAGCTGTTTTTT.

This chain joins TRBV6-5 and TRBJ1-1; 11 bases are a match to TRBD1. Germline V gene sequence: CDR1 MNHEY, CDR2 SVGAGI. The CDR3 is 14 residues long. Germline trimming cut 4 bases from V and 5 bases from J; bases unmatched to any gene: 3. The CDR3 spells CASSLDRGPTEAFF. CDR3 sequence (DNA): TGTGCCAGCAGTTTGGACAGGGGGCCAACTGAAGCTTTCTTT.

The chain is built from TRBV14 and TRBJ2-3; D unclear. The V gene lost 6 bases and the J gene lost 0 bases, with 7 bases spanning the gap. Germline loops: CDR1 SGHDN, CDR2 FVKESK. The CDR3 runs 13 residues. CDR3: CASSHPSTDTQYF. The DNA for the CDR3 is TGTGCCAGCAGTCATCCTAGCACAGATACGCAGTATTTT.

The chain recombines TRBV30 with TRBJ1-1; a possible D gene is TRBD1 (5 bases). CDR1 is GTSNPN, CDR2 SVGIG, per germline (reference sequence). The CDR3 length is 16 residues. V lost 4 bases to trimming and J lost 10 bases, with 28 bases between them. CDR3: CAWTPNQGFWSATAFF. CDR3 coding DNA: TGTGCCTGGACGCCTAATCAGGGTTTCTGGTCGGCGACAGCTTTCTTT.

This sequence joins TRBV7-8 and TRBJ2-1; TRBD2 agrees at 9 bases. Germline V gives CDR1 SGHVS, CDR2 FQNEAQ. The CDR3 spans 13 residues. The V gene end was trimmed by 1 base and the J gene end by 10 bases; junction bases not matched to a gene: 2. Written as DNA, the CDR3 is TGTGCCAGCAGCTTAGTACTAGCGGGCGAGCAGTTCTTC. Protein: CASSLVLAGEQFF.

J is TRBJ1-5 and V is TRBV25-1, with a weak D call TRBD1 (5 bases). There are 14 residues in the CDR3. V lost 3 bases to trimming and J lost 5 bases, with 11 bases between them. Germline CDR1 and CDR2: MGHDK and SYGVNS. In DNA form, the CDR3 reads TGTGCCAGCAGTGAGGCGAGGGGTGATCAGCCCCAGCATTTT. It translates to CASSEARGDQPQHF.

The rearrangement joins TRBV2 to TRBJ2-1; no clear D. The CDR3 length is 17 residues. CDR1 SNHLY and CDR2 FYNNEI come from the germline V gene. V shed 5 bases and J shed 0 bases, with 17 bases lying between them. The CDR3: CASSLPLAGSSYNEQFF. CDR3 sequence (DNA): TGTGCCAGCAGTCTTCCCCTTGCAGGATCCTCCTACAATGAGCAGTTCTTC.

The V gene is TRBV7-2, the J gene TRBJ1-2, with 7 positions matching TRBD1. Germline V lookup: CDR1 SGHTA, CDR2 FQGNSA. V shed 1 base and J 0 bases; nucleotides not matched to a gene: 5. CDR3 length: 16 amino acids. The CDR3 region is CASSLEGARANYGYTF. As DNA, the CDR3 is TGTGCCAGCAGCTTAGAGGGGGCCCGCGCTAACTATGGCTACACCTTC.

In this sample, this clone turned up a few times. V is TRBV28 and J is TRBJ1-6; D is unresolved. Trimming shortened V by 3 bases and J by 6 bases, and 0 bases separated the two germline ends. The CDR3 spans 11 residues. Looked up from germline, CDR1 is MDHEN and CDR2 is SYDVKM. The CDR3 sequence: CASSFNSPLHF. The CDR3, as DNA: TGTGCCAGCAGTTTTAATTCACCCCTCCACTTT.

This chain uses TRBV4-2 with TRBJ2-7; D unresolved. V lost 1 base and J lost 5, with 12 bases in between. Looked up from germline, CDR1 is LGHNA and CDR2 is YNFKEQ. The CDR3 runs to 14 residues. CDR3 sequence reads: CASSQGGRIHEQYF. The CDR3, as DNA: TGTGCCAGCAGCCAAGGAGGAAGGATCCACGAGCAGTACTTC.

This chain joins TRBV19 and TRBJ1-6, with D perhaps TRBD1 (6 bases). The CDR3 is 14 amino acids. Germline assignment: CDR1 LNHDA and CDR2 SQIVND (reference sequence). The V end lost 5 bases, the J end lost 9 bases, and 14 bases lay between the germline ends. CDR3 residues: CASSRWGLGSPLHF. In nucleotides, the CDR3 is TGTGCCAGTAGTCGGTGGGGGCTCGGTTCACCCCTCCACTTT.

The table lists this clone with a few counts. V and J are TRBV5-1 and TRBJ1-2; possible D gene TRBD1, 6 bases. CDR3 length equals 15 residues. Between the trimmed V and J ends, which lost 0 bases and 5 bases, there was a span of 14 bases. Germline V gives CDR1 SGHRS, CDR2 YFSETQ. CDR3 nucleotide sequence: TGCGCCAGCAGCTTGGGGGACATCCCCGGGTATGGCTACACCTTC. This sequence encodes CASSLGDIPGYGYTF.

The CDR3 DNA sequence: TGCAGCGGCCGATCCTACAATGAGCAGTTCTTC. It yields the protein CSGRSYNEQFF. The chain uses TRBV29-1 and TRBJ2-1; D is ambiguous. CDR3 length: 11 amino acids. The V end lost 7 bases, the J end lost 1 base, and 5 bases lay between the germline ends. Germline-derived CDR1 and CDR2 are SQVTM and ANQGSEA.

This clone turned up a few times. V gene TRBV4-1 combines with J gene TRBJ2-3, with D perhaps matching TRBD2 (6 bases). The CDR3 loop spans 15 amino acids. Looked up from germline, CDR1 is MGHRA and CDR2 is YSYEKL. V lost 0 bases, J lost 4 bases, and 11 bases lay in between. The CDR3 region is CASSQEWGVADTQYF. The CDR3 coding sequence is TGCGCCAGCAGCCAAGAGTGGGGGGTCGCAGATACGCAGTATTTT.

In this sample, this clone is large (0.1 to 1%). This chain uses TRBV7-8 with TRBJ2-3; TRBD1 is a possible D gene (6 bases). V lost 1 base and J lost 2, with 19 bases in between. CDR3 length equals 18 residues. Germline V CDR1 and CDR2: SGHVS, FQNEAQ. The CDR3 protein is CASSLVGGHYQPTDTQYF. DNA for the CDR3: TGTGCCAGCAGCTTAGTTGGGGGACATTACCAACCCACAGATACGCAGTATTTT.

The chain is built from TRBV7-2 and TRBJ1-4; 8 bases agree with TRBD1. The CDR3 has 15 residues. Germline V gene data show CDR1 as SGHTA and CDR2 as FQGNSA. J lost 4 bases, V lost 3 bases, and 4 bases had no gene match. As DNA, the CDR3 is TGTGCCAGCAGCTTCCGGACAGGGATTAATGAAAAACTGTTTTTT. Protein product: CASSFRTGINEKLFF.

This clone appeared a few times. This chain links TRBV29-1 with TRBJ2-5; 8 bases agree with TRBD1. The CDR3 covers 12 residues. CDR1 SQVTM and CDR2 ANQGSEA come from the germline V gene. V dropped 3 bases and J dropped 5; count of bases not matched to a gene: 2. CDR3 sequence reads: CSVDRGHETQYF. CDR3 bases: TGCAGCGTTGACAGGGGGCACGAGACCCAGTACTTC.

The genes are TRBV7-8 and TRBJ2-2; a possible D gene is TRBD1 (6 bases). Germline values: CDR1 SGHVS, CDR2 FQNEAQ. This CDR3 spans 16 amino acids. V dropped 5 bases and J dropped 0 bases, with 13 bases sitting between them. DNA of the CDR3: TGTGCCAGCAGCCCCGGGACAATCTCGAACACCGGGGAGCTGTTTTTT. Amino acid sequence: CASSPGTISNTGELFF.

On this clone: The junction shows a germline mismatch at one end, possibly a read error. The chain combines TRBV6-1 with TRBJ2-5; possible D gene TRBD1, 5 bases. CDR3 length: 14 residues. Germline-derived CDR1 and CDR2 are MNHNS and SASEGT. The CDR3 sequence: CAGSVSGLGETQYF. Written as DNA, the CDR3 is TGTGCCGGCAGTGTCTCAGGGTTAGGAGAGACCCAGTACTTC.

The chain employs TRBV14 and TRBJ1-6; 7 nucleotides align to TRBD1. Looked up from germline, CDR1 is SGHDN and CDR2 is FVKESK. With 4 bases clipped from V and 7 bases from J, the junction kept 13 bases outside the gene matches. This CDR3 is built from 17 residues. Here the CDR3 DNA reads TGTGCCAGCAGCCGTTTGTTTGAGGGGGCGCAAAATTCACCCCTCCACTTT. This sequence encodes CASSRLFEGAQNSPLHF.

This clone was seen a handful of times. The V call is TRBV19, the J call TRBJ2-5, with D possibly TRBD2 on 7 matching bases. This CDR3 is built from 15 residues. Between the trimmed V and J ends, which lost 5 bases and 4 bases, there was a span of 17 bases. The germline CDR1 and CDR2 sequences are LNHDA and SQIVND (reference sequence). CDR3 coding DNA: TGTGCCAGTAGTCTCCTTCAGGGAGGGGGAGAGACCCAGTACTTC. This translates into CASSLLQGGGETQYF.

This clone has more than one count but fewer than ten. The chain uses TRBV9 and TRBJ1-2; D gene unclear. The CDR3 covers 14 residues. Germline V gives CDR1 SGDLS, CDR2 YYNGEE. The germline V and J ends were trimmed by 0 bases and 4 bases, with 10 bases remaining between them. CDR3 sequence: CASSVGRASYGYTF. As DNA, the CDR3 is TGTGCCAGCAGCGTAGGAAGGGCTTCCTATGGCTACACCTTC.

This chain joins TRBV30 and TRBJ1-1, with TRBD1 identical over 9 bases. The trim removed 4 bases at V and 3 bases at J, leaving 27 bases unmatched. The CDR3 contains 21 residues. Germline values: CDR1 GTSNPN, CDR2 SVGIG (reference sequence). DNA for the CDR3: TGTGCCTGGATTGGAGGACCGGAGGCCGGCCGGGACAGGGTTGTCGACACTGAAGCTTTCTTT. It specifies CAWIGGPEAGRDRVVDTEAFF.

The chain combines TRBV11-1 with TRBJ1-2; D unresolved. The germline CDR1 and CDR2 sequences are SGHAT and FQDESV (reference sequence). The length of the CDR3 is 13 residues. The V gene lost 5 bases and the J gene lost 9 bases, with 16 bases spanning the gap. The CDR3 sequence: CASSLTEGLRYTF. For the CDR3, the DNA is TGTGCCAGCAGCCTTACAGAGGGCTTACGCTACACCTTC. The variable domain in full, completed from reference TRBV11-1 and TRBJ1-2, reads EAEVAQSPRYKITEKSQAVAFWCDPISGHATLYWYRQILGQGPELLVQFQDESVVDDSQLPKDRFSAERLKGVDSTLKIQPAELGDSAMYLCASSLTEGLRYTFGSGTRLTVV.

The rearrangement uses TRBV5-6 and TRBJ2-3; TRBD1 matches at 7 bases. Unmatched junction bases numbered 3, after V lost 2 bases and J lost 0 bases. The CDR3 length is 15 residues. In germline, CDR1 is SGHDT, CDR2 YYEEEE. The CDR3 here is CASSFTGASTDTQYF. CDR3 in DNA: TGTGCCAGCAGCTTCACAGGGGCCAGCACAGATACGCAGTATTTT.

This chain uses TRBV6-1 with TRBJ2-5; 7 bases are shared with TRBD2. V lost 7 bases and J lost 5; bases outside the gene matches: 13. The CDR3 sequence is 15 residues long. Germline V gene lookup returns CDR1 MNHNS and CDR2 SASEGT. The CDR3 here is CASTVGGKGRETQYF. CDR3 bases: TGTGCCAGCACCGTCGGGGGGAAGGGGAGGGAGACCCAGTACTTC.

The rearrangement joins TRBV19 to TRBJ2-2; TRBD1 matches 8 bases. Germline CDR1 and CDR2: LNHDA and SQIVND (reference sequence). V gave up 5 bases and J gave up 7 bases; unmatched junction bases: 9. The CDR3 is 15 amino acids. CDR3: CASSEGQGWFGELFF. DNA of the CDR3: TGTGCCAGTAGTGAAGGACAGGGATGGTTCGGGGAGCTGTTTTTT.